The 22 T cell receptor beta chains below come from one sample, sequenced in a study of Graves' ophthalmopathy and Graves' hyperthyroidism. From RNA, the CDR3 regions of TCR beta chains were amplified and sequenced. The authors performed first-round RT-PCR with HTBI primers and then a second-round multiplex PCR. TCRdb itself ran the multiplex PCR reads through MiXCR, one entry per CDR3 protein. The table has about 220,000 distinct CDR3 sequences, 20% to 25% seen once; the top ten hold 43%. The sequencing sample was made of peripheral blood. These receptor sequences come from a woman aged 45-59 years with Graves' ophthalmopathy.

Ten or more counts support this clonotype. The chain recombines TRBV7-9 with TRBJ2-7, with D perhaps matching TRBD1 or TRBD2 (5 bases each). V dropped 5 bases and J dropped 4 bases, with 9 bases sitting between them. The V gene's germline CDR1 is SEHNR and CDR2 FQNEAQ (reference sequence). There are 12 residues in the CDR3. The CDR3 DNA follows: TGTGCCAGCAGCCCGTGGGGGTACGAGCAGTACTTC. This encodes CASSPWGYEQYF.

The gene calls are TRBV28 and TRBJ1-3; 7 nucleotides align to TRBD1. V trimming: 5 bases; J trimming: 0 bases; junction bases outside the gene matches: 10. Looked up from germline, CDR1 is MDHEN and CDR2 is SYDVKM. CDR3 length: 17 residues. CDR3: CASSPIMTGPSGNTIYF. DNA for the CDR3: TGTGCCAGCAGTCCTATCATGACAGGGCCCTCTGGAAACACCATATATTTT.

This clonotype was counted at least ten times. V gene TRBV28 combines with J gene TRBJ2-2, with 12 bases fitting TRBD2. Germline CDR1 and CDR2: MDHEN and SYDVKM. CDR3 length: 17 residues. Losses at the gene ends were 6 bases for V and 0 bases for J; bases not matched to a gene: 5. The DNA for the CDR3 is TGTGCCAGCAGGACTAGCGGGAGAGGGGCGAACACCGGGGAGCTGTTTTTT. Translating it yields CASRTSGRGANTGELFF.

This clonotype was seen ten or more times. The rearrangement links TRBV11-2 to TRBJ2-7, with D perhaps TRBD2 (7 bases). V was shortened by 5 bases and J by 4 bases, with 18 bases between the two germline ends. The CDR3 length is 15 residues. The germline V gene encodes CDR1 SGHAT and CDR2 FQNNGV. The DNA for the CDR3 is TGTGCCAGCAGCCGCGGCGGGGGCAGTCAATACGAGCAGTACTTC. Translation: CASSRGGGSQYEQYF.

This clonotype was observed at least ten times. The chain couples TRBV6-2 or TRBV6-3 to TRBJ2-5, with TRBD1 matching 10 bases. With V trimmed by 6 bases and J by 0 bases, 4 bases remained unmatched. Germline lookup yields CDR1 MNHEY and CDR2 SVGEGT. There are 15 residues in the CDR3. CDR3 sequence (DNA): TGTGCCAGCAGAAGACAGGGGGCTTACCAAGAGACCCAGTACTTC. This gives the protein CASRRQGAYQETQYF.

Only a few counts were recorded for this clonotype. A much larger clonotype is one base distant, so this may be a read error. V and J are TRBV24-1 and TRBJ1-2; a weak D match, TRBD1 (6 bases). This CDR3 contains 12 residues. Looked up from germline, CDR1 is KGHDR and CDR2 is SFDVKD. CDR3 region: CATGDRTDGYTF. CDR3 DNA: TGTGCCACCGGTGATAGGACAGATGGCTACACCTTC.

The V gene is TRBV20-1, the J gene TRBJ2-7; 11 nucleotides line up with TRBD2. The length of the CDR3 is 15 residues. The V and J ends lost 3 bases and 4 bases, in that order; junction bases with no gene match: 8. Germline V lookup: CDR1 DFQATT, CDR2 SNEGSKA (reference sequence). CDR3 protein: CSASPTSGSSYEQYF. CDR3 nucleotides: TGCAGTGCTAGTCCCACTAGCGGGAGTAGTTACGAGCAGTACTTC.

This clonotype was picked up many times. The chain links TRBV12-3 or TRBV12-4 to TRBJ2-7; D may be TRBD1 (6 bases). V shed 6 bases and J shed 6 bases, with 15 bases lying between them. The CDR3 runs to 13 residues. The CDR3 loop is CASSAKQGTEQYF. DNA of the CDR3: TGTGCCAGCAGCGCGAAACAGGGAACCGAGCAGTACTTC.

This clonotype was counted many times. V is TRBV12-3 or TRBV12-4 and J is TRBJ2-2; TRBD1 is a possible D gene (6 bases). The CDR3 runs 14 residues. Trimming removed 4 bases from V and 6 bases from J, with 12 bases in between. CDR3 sequence (DNA): TGTGCCAGCAGTTCAATGGACAGCGCCGGGGAGCTGTTTTTT. This encodes CASSSMDSAGELFF.

This clonotype was counted many times. The chain employs TRBV6-1 and TRBJ2-7, with D possibly being TRBD2 (6 bases). The ends were cut back, 6 bases at V and 6 bases at J, with 21 bases in the middle. The germline CDR1 and CDR2 sequences are MNHNS and SASEGT. The CDR3 consists of 15 residues. CDR3 DNA sequence: TGTGCCAGCAGCCGGGAAACGGGAGTAGGACTCGAGCAGTACTTC. Translation gives CASSRETGVGLEQYF.

This clonotype was found many times. The gene calls are TRBV20-1 and TRBJ1-2; 11 bases are shared with TRBD1. The CDR3 extends over 16 amino acids. Germline CDR1 reads DFQATT; CDR2 reads SNEGSKA (reference sequence). Trimming took 5 bases from V and 6 from J; bases not matched to a gene: 14. The CDR3 DNA follows: TGCAGTGCTCCTGCCCAACCGGGACAGGGGGAGAATGGCTACACCTTC. Its protein is CSAPAQPGQGENGYTF.

This clonotype has ten or more counts. The CDR3, as DNA: TGCGCCAGCAGCTTGGTGGGACAGAACACCGGGGAGCTGTTTTTT. Amino acid sequence: CASSLVGQNTGELFF. The chain combines TRBV5-1 with TRBJ2-2, with a weak D call TRBD1 (6 bases). There are 15 residues in the CDR3. The ends were cut back, 0 bases at V and 1 base at J, with 7 bases in the middle. In germline, CDR1 is SGHRS, CDR2 YFSETQ.

This clonotype was observed a few times. The chain employs TRBV5-1 and TRBJ1-1; D is uncertain. Germline-derived CDR1 and CDR2 are SGHRS and YFSETQ. The V gene lost 7 bases and the J gene lost 4 bases, with 14 bases spanning the gap. This CDR3 comprises 13 residues. CDR3 sequence (DNA): TGCGCCAGCCGAGGGTCGCTGGGCACTGAAGCTTTCTTT. Translating gives CASRGSLGTEAFF.

DNA for the CDR3: TGTGCCAGACGAAATTCTAGCAGGAACACTGAAGCTTTCTTT. Translation: CARRNSSRNTEAFF. J is TRBJ1-1 and V is TRBV28; D gene uncertain. In germline, CDR1 is MDHEN, CDR2 SYDVKM. CDR3 size: 14 residues. V was pared by 9 bases and J by 1 base, with 15 bases between.

The genes are TRBV7-3 and TRBJ2-5, with D maybe TRBD2 (6 bases). The germline V and J ends were trimmed by 5 bases and 5 bases, with 12 bases remaining between them. Germline CDR1 and CDR2: SGHTA and FQGTGA. This CDR3 comprises 13 residues. CDR3 amino acids: CASSVLASETQYF. The CDR3, as DNA: TGTGCCAGCAGCGTGCTAGCGTCTGAGACCCAGTACTTC.

The rearrangement links TRBV11-2 to TRBJ2-2; D may match TRBD1 or TRBD2 (5 bases each). Germline V gives CDR1 SGHAT, CDR2 FQNNGV. V gave up 1 base and J gave up 1 base, with 13 bases separating them. There are 17 residues in the CDR3. In nucleotides, the CDR3 is TGTGCCAGCAGCTTAGGTCGCAGGGACGGGAACACCGGGGAGCTGTTTTTT. Protein: CASSLGRRDGNTGELFF. Supplemented by reference TRBV11-2 and TRBJ2-2, the full variable domain reads EAGVAQSPRYKIIEKRQSVAFWCNPISGHATLYWYQQILGQGPKLLIQFQNNGVVDDSQLPKDRFSAERLKGVDSTLKIQPAKLEDSAVYLCASSLGRRDGNTGELFFGEGSRLTVL.

This clonotype was detected ten times or more. The chain joins TRBV3-1 to TRBJ2-5, with D uncertain. Trimming cost V 1 base and J 2 bases, with 11 bases left between them. This CDR3 spans 15 amino acids. Looked up from germline, CDR1 is LGHDT and CDR2 is YNNKEL (reference sequence). The CDR3 sequence is CASSQGLGSQETQYF. The CDR3 DNA follows: TGTGCCAGCAGCCAAGGCCTCGGGTCGCAAGAGACCCAGTACTTC.

This clonotype has only a few counts. This chain uses TRBV28 with TRBJ2-5; TRBD1 matches 10 bases. Germline V gives CDR1 MDHEN, CDR2 SYDVKM. The CDR3 is made up of 16 amino acids. V was clipped by 3 bases and J by 2 bases; unmatched bases: 6. Written as DNA, the CDR3 is TGTGCCAGCAGTTTGACGGGACAGGGGATTCAAGAGACCCAGTACTTC. Translated, it gives CASSLTGQGIQETQYF.

This clonotype was counted ten times or more. The rearrangement joins TRBV7-9 to TRBJ1-1, with D unclear. The CDR3 has 15 residues. The V gene's germline CDR1 is SEHNR and CDR2 FQNEAQ (reference sequence). Trimming removed 5 bases at V and 4 bases at J, with 17 bases between. In nucleotides, the CDR3 is TGTGCCAGCAGCCTGTTGAGGGCATTGGGCACTGAAGCTTTCTTT. Amino acid sequence: CASSLLRALGTEAFF. Looking up the rest from reference TRBV7-9 and TRBJ1-1 gives the full variable domain: DTGVSQNPRHKITKRGQNVTFRCDPISEHNRLYWYRQTLGQGPEFLTYFQNEAQLEKSRLLSDRFSAERPKGSFSTLEIQRTEQGDSAMYLCASSLLRALGTEAFFGQGTRLTVV.

The table lists this clonotype with many counts. The rearrangement links TRBV6-1 to TRBJ2-6, with unresolved D. CDR1 is MNHNS and CDR2 is SASEGT in the germline V gene. The V end lost 8 bases, the J end lost 2 bases, and 7 bases lay between the germline ends. This CDR3 has 13 amino acids. This CDR3 is CASRLPGANVLTF. The CDR3 DNA reads as TGTGCCAGCCGCCTCCCTGGGGCCAACGTCCTGACTTTC.

At least ten counts were recorded for this clonotype. This chain links TRBV10-3 with TRBJ2-7; D is possibly TRBD1 (5 bases). The CDR3 is 14 residues long. V dropped 7 bases and J dropped 1 base, with 14 bases sitting between them. In germline, CDR1 is ENHRY, CDR2 SYGVKD. CDR3 DNA sequence: TGTGCCATCATGCCAGGGCCGGGTTCCTACGAGCAGTACTTC. As protein: CAIMPGPGSYEQYF.

With respect to this clonotype: An end of the junction does not agree with germline; a read error may underlie this. The V gene is TRBV12-3 or TRBV12-4, the J gene TRBJ1-5, with D maybe TRBD1 (6 bases). The CDR3 is 15 residues long. The CDR3 spells CVSSATGGSGQPQHF. The DNA for the CDR3 is TGTGTCAGCAGCGCCACGGGGGGCTCCGGACAGCCCCAGCATTTT.